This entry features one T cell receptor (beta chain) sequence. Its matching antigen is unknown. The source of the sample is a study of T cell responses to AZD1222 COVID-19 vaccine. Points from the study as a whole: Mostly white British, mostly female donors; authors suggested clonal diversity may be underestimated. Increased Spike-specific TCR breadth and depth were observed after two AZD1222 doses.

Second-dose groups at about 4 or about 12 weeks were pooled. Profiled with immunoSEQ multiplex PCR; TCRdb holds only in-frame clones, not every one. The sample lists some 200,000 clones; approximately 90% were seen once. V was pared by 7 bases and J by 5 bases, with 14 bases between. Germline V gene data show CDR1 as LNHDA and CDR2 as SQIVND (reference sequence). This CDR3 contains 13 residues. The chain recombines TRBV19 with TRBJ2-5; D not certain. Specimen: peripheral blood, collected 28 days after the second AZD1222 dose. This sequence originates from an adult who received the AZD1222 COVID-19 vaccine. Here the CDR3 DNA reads TGTGCCAGTAATCAGGCAGGACGGGAGACCCAGTACTTC. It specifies CASNQAGRETQYF. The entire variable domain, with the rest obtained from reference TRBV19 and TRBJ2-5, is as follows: DGGITQSPKYLFRKEGQNVTLSCEQNLNHDAMYWYRQDPGQGLRLIYYSQIVNDFQKGDIAEGYSVSREKKESFPLTVTSAQKNPTAFYLCASNQAGRETQYFGPGTRLLVL.